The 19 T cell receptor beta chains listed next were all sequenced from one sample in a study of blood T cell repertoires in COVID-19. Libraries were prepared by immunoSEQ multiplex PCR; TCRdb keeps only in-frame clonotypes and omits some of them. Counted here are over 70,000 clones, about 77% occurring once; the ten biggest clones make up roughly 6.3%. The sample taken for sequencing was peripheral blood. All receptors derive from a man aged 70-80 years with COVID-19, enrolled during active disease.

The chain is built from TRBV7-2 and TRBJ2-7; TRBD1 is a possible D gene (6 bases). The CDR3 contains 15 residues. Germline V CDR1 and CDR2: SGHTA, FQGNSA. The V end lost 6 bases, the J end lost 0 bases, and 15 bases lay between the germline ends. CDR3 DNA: TGTGCCAGCAGTCTTACAGGGTTCAGCTCCTACGAGCAGTACTTC. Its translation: CASSLTGFSSYEQYF.

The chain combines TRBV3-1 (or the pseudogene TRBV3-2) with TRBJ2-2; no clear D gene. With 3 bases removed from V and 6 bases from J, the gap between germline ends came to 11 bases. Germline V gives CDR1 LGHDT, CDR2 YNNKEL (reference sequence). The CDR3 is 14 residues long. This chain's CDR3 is CASSHHDRAGELFF. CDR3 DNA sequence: TGTGCCAGCAGCCACCACGATCGCGCCGGGGAGCTGTTTTTT.

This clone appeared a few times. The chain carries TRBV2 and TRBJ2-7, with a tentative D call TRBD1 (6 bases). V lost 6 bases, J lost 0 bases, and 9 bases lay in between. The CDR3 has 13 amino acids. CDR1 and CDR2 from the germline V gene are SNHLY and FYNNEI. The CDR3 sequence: CASRGGLSYEQYF. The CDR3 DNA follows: TGTGCCAGCAGAGGGGGTCTCTCCTACGAGCAGTACTTC.

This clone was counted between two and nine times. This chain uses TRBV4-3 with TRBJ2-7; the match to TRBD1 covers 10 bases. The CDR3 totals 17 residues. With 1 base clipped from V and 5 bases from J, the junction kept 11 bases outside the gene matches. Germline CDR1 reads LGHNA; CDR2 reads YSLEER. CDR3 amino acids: CASSQVTLHGQGDEQYF. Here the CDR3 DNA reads TGCGCCAGCAGCCAAGTTACTTTGCACGGACAGGGGGACGAGCAGTACTTC.

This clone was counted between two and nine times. The CDR3 nucleotides are TGTGCCAGCAGCAAAGGGACTAGCGGGAGCCCGTACCTCGGCATCGTACGCTCCTACAATGAGCAGTTCTTC. Residues: CASSKGTSGSPYLGIVRSYNEQFF. The rearrangement joins TRBV21-1 to TRBJ2-1; TRBD2 is the table's D call and was not checked against the DNA. TRBV21-1 is classified as a pseudogene. CDR3 length: 24 amino acids.

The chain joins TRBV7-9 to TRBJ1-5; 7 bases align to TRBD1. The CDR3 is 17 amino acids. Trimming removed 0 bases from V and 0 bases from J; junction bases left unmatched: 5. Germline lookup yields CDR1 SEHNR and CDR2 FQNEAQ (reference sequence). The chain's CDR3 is CASSLAQGQTSNQPQHF. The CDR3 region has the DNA TGTGCCAGCAGCTTAGCGCAGGGACAGACTAGCAATCAGCCCCAGCATTTT. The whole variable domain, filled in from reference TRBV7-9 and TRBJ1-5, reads DTGVSQNPRHKITKRGQNVTFRCDPISEHNRLYWYRQTLGQGPEFLTYFQNEAQLEKSRLLSDRFSAERPKGSFSTLEIQRTEQGDSAMYLCASSLAQGQTSNQPQHFGDGTRLSIL.

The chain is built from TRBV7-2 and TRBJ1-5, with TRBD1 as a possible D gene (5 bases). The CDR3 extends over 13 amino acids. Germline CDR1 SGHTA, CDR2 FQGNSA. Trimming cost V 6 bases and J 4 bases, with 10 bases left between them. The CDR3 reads CASSGRTNQPQHF. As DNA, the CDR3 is TGTGCCAGCAGTGGCCGGACAAATCAGCCCCAGCATTTT.

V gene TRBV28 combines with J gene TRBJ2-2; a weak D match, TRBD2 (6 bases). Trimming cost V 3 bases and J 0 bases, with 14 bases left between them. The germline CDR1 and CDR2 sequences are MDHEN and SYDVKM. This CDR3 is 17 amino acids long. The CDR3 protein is CASSFNFPGANTGELFF. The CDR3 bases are TGTGCCAGCAGTTTCAACTTCCCGGGGGCGAACACCGGGGAGCTGTTTTTT.

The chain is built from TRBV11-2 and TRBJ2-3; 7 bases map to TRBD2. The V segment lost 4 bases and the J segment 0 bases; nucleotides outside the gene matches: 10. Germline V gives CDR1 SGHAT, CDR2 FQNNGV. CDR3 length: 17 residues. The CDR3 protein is CASSSFLTGGSTDTQYF. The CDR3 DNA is TGTGCCAGCAGCTCCTTCCTAACGGGGGGAAGCACAGATACGCAGTATTTT.

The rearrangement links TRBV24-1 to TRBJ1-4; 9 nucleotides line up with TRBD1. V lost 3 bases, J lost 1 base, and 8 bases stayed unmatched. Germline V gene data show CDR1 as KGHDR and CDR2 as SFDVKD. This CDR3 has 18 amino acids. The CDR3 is CATSDAQDRGETNEKLFF. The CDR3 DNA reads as TGTGCCACCAGTGATGCTCAGGACAGGGGCGAAACTAATGAAAAACTGTTTTTT.

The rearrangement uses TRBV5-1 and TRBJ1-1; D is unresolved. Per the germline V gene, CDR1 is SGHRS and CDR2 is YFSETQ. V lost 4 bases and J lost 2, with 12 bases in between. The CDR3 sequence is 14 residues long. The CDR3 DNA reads TGCGCCAGCAGCCCTCGGAGCGGCAACACTGAAGCTTTCTTT. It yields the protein CASSPRSGNTEAFF.

The CDR3 loop reads CATSDLQGYEQYF. CDR3 sequence (DNA): TGTGCCACCAGTGATTTACAGGGCTACGAGCAGTACTTC. The genes are TRBV24-1 and TRBJ2-7, with D possibly matching TRBD1 (6 bases). CDR1 and CDR2 from the germline V gene are KGHDR and SFDVKD. Trimming took 1 base from V and 3 from J, leaving 6 bases between them. The CDR3 runs 13 residues.

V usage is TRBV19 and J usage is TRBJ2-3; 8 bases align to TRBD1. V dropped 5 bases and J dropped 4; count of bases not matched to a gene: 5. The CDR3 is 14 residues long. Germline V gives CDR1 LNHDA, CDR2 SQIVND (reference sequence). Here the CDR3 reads CASSPKTGADTQYF. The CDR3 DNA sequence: TGTGCCAGTAGTCCAAAGACAGGGGCAGATACGCAGTATTTT. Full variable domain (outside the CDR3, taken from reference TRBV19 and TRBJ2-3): DGGITQSPKYLFRKEGQNVTLSCEQNLNHDAMYWYRQDPGQGLRLIYYSQIVNDFQKGDIAEGYSVSREKKESFPLTVTSAQKNPTAFYLCASSPKTGADTQYFGPGTRLTVL.

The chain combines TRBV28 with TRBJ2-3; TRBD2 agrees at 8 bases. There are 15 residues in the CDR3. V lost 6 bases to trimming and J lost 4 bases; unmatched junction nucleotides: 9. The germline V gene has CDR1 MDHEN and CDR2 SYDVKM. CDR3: CASSTGGPGADTQYF. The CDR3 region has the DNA TGTGCCAGCAGCACGGGAGGGCCTGGCGCAGATACGCAGTATTTT.

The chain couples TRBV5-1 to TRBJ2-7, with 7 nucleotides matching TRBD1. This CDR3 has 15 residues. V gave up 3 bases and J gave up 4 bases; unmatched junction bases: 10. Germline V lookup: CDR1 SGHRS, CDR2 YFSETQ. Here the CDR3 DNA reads TGCGCCAGCAGCTCGCACCCAAGACAGGGATACGAGCAGTACTTC. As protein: CASSSHPRQGYEQYF.

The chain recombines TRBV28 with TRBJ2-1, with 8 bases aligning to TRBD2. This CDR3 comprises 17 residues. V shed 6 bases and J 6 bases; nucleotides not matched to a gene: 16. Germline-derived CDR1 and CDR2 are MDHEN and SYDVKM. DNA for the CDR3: TGTGCCAGCAGACCAGTCAGGGGACTAGTACAGGGCAATGAGCAGTTCTTC. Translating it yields CASRPVRGLVQGNEQFF.

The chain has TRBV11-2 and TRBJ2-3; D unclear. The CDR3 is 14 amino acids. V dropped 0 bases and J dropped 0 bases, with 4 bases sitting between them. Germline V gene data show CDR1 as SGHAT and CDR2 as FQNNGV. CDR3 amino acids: CASSLDGSTDTQYF. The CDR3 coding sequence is TGTGCCAGCAGCTTAGACGGGAGCACAGATACGCAGTATTTT.

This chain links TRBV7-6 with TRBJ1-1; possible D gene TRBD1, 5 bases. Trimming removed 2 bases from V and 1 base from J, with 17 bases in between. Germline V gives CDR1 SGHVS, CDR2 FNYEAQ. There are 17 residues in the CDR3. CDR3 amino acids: CASSLLKVGGENTEAFF. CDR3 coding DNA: TGTGCCAGCAGCTTATTAAAAGTGGGAGGGGAGAACACTGAAGCTTTCTTT. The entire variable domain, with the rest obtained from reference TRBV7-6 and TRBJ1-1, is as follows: GAGVSQSPRYKVTKRGQDVALRCDPISGHVSLYWYRQALGQGPEFLTYFNYEAQQDKSGLPNDRFSAERPEGSISTLTIQRTEQRDSAMYRCASSLLKVGGENTEAFFGQGTRLTVV.

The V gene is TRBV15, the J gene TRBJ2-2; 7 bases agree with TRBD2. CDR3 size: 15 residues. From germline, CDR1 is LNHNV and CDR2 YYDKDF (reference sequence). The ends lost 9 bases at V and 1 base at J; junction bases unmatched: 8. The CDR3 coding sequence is TGTGCCACTGAGCACGGGGGGTTGAACACCGGGGAGCTGTTTTTT. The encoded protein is CATEHGGLNTGELFF.